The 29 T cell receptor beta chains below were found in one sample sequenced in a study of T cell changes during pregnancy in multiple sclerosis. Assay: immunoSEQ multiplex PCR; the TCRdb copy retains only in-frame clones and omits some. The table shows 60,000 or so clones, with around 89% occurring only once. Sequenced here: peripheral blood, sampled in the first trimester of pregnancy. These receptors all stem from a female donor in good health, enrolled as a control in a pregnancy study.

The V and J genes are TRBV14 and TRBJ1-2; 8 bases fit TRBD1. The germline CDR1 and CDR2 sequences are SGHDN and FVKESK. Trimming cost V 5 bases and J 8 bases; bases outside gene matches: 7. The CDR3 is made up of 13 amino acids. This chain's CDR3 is CASSSDRGRGYTF. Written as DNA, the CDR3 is TGTGCCAGCAGCTCAGACAGGGGAAGAGGCTACACCTTC.

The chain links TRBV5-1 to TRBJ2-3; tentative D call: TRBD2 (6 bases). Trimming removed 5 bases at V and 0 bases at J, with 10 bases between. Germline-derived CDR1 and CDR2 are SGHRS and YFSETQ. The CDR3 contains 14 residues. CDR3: CASRSSVSTDTQYF. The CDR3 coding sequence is TGCGCCAGCAGATCTAGCGTGAGCACAGATACGCAGTATTTT.

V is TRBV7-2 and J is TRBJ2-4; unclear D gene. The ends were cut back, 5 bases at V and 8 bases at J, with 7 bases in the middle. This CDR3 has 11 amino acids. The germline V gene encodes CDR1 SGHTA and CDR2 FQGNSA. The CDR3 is CASSPNYIQYF. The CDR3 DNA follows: TGTGCCAGCAGCCCGAACTACATTCAGTACTTC. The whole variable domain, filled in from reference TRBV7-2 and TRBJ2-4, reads GAGVSQSPSNKVTEKGKDVELRCDPISGHTALYWYRQSLGQGLEFLIYFQGNSAPDKSGLPSDRFSAERTGGSVSTLTIQRTQQEDSAVYLCASSPNYIQYFGAGTRLSVL.

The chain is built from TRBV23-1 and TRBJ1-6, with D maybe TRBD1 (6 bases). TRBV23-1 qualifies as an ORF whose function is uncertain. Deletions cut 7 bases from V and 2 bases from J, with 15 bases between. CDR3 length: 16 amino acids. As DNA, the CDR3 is TGCGCCAGCATCCCAGGGGCCCCAGCCTATAATTCACCCCTCCACTTT. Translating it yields CASIPGAPAYNSPLHF.

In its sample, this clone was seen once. The CDR3, as DNA: TGTGCCACCAGCAGAGATCTAGCGGGTAGTGGGCAGTACTTC. Protein product: CATSRDLAGSGQYF. This chain joins TRBV15 and TRBJ2-7; 8 positions agree with TRBD2. Trimming took 0 bases from V and 9 from J; bases not matched to a gene: 7. Germline assignment: CDR1 LNHNV and CDR2 YYDKDF (reference sequence). The CDR3 totals 14 residues.

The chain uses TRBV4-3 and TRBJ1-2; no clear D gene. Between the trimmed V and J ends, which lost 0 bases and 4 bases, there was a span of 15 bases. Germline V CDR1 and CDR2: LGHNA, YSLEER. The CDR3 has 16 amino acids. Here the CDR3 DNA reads TGCGCCAGCAGCCAAGATAGAGACAATTTATCCTATGGCTACACCTTC. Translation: CASSQDRDNLSYGYTF.

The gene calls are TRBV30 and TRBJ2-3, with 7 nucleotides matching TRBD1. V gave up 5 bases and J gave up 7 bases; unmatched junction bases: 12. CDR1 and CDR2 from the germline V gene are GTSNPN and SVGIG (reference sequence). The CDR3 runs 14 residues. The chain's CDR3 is CAWGTGTEGYTQYF. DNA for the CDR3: TGTGCCTGGGGAACCGGGACAGAGGGCTATACGCAGTATTTT.

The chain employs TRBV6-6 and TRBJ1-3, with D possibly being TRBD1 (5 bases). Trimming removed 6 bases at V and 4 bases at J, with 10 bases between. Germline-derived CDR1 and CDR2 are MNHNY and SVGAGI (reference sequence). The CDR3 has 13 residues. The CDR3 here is CASRTGDGNTIYF. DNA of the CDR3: TGTGCCAGCAGAACAGGCGACGGAAACACCATATATTTT.

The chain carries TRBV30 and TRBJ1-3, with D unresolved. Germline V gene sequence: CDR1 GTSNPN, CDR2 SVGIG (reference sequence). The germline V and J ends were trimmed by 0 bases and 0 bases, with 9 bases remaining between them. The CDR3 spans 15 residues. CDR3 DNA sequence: TGTGCCTGGAGTGTAACCGGTACCTCTGGAAACACCATATATTTT. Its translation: CAWSVTGTSGNTIYF.

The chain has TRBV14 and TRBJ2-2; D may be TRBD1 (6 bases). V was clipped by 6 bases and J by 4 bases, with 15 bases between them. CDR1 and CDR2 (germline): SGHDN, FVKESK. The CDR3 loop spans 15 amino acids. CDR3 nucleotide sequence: TGTGCCAGCAGTCTTGGACAGACGGGCACCGGGGAGCTGTTTTTT. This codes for CASSLGQTGTGELFF.

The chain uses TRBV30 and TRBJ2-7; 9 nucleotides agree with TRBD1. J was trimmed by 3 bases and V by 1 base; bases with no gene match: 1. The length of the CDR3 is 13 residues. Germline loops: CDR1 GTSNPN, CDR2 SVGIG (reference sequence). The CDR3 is CAWSETGGYEQYF. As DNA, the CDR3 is TGTGCCTGGAGTGAGACAGGGGGCTACGAGCAGTACTTC.

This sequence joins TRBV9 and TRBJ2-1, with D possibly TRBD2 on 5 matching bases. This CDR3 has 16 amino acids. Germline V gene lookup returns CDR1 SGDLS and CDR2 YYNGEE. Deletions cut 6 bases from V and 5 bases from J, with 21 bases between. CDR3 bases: TGTGCCAGCACCTTTGGCGAAGGAGGTCCACACAATGAGCAGTTCTTC. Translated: CASTFGEGGPHNEQFF.

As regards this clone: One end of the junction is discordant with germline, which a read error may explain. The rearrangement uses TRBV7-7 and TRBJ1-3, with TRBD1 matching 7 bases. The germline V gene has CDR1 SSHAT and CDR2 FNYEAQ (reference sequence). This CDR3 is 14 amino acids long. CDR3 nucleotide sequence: TGTGCTAGCAGCAAGGACAGGTCTGGAAACACCATATATTTT. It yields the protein CASSKDRSGNTIYF.

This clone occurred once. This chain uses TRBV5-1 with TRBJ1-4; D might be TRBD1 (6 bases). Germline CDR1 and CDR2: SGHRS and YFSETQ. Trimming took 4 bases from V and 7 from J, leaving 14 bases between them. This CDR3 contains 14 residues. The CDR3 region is CASSLEEGGEKLFF. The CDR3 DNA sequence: TGCGCCAGCAGCCTAGAAGAAGGGGGTGAAAAACTGTTTTTT.

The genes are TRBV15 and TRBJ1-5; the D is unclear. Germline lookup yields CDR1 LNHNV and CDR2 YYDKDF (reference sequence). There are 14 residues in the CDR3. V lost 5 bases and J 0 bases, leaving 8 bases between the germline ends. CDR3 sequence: CATSPRISNQPQHF. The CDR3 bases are TGTGCCACCAGCCCCAGAATTAGCAATCAGCCCCAGCATTTT. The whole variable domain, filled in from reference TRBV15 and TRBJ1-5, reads DAMVIQNPRYQVTQFGKPVTLSCSQTLNHNVMYWYQQKSSQAPKLLFHYYDKDFNNEADTPDNFQSRRPNTSFCFLDIRSPGLGDTAMYLCATSPRISNQPQHFGDGTRLSIL.

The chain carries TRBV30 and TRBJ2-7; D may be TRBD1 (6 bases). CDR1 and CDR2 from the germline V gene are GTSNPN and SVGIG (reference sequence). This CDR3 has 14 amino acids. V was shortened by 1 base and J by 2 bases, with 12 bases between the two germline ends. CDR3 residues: CAWSAGTHPYEQYF. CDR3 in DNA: TGTGCCTGGAGTGCCGGGACACATCCCTACGAGCAGTACTTC.

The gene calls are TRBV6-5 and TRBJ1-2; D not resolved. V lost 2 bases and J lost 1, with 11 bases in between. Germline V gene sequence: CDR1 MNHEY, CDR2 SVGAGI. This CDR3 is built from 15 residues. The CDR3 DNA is TGTGCCAGCAGTTACGTAGGAGCCTTTAACTATGGCTACACCTTC. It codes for CASSYVGAFNYGYTF.

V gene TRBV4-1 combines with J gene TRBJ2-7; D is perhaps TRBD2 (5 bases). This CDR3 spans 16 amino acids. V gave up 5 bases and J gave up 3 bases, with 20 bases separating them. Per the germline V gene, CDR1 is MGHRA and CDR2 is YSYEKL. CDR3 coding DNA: TGCGCCAGCAGCGCCCGGGATCCGGGGAACCTCTACGAGCAGTACTTC. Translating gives CASSARDPGNLYEQYF.

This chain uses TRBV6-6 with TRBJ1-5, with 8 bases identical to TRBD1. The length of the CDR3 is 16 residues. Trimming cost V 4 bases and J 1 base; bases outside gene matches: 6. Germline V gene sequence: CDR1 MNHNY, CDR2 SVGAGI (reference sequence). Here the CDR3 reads CASSFSNRGSNQPQHF. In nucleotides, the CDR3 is TGTGCCAGCAGTTTTTCAAACAGGGGGAGCAATCAGCCCCAGCATTTT.

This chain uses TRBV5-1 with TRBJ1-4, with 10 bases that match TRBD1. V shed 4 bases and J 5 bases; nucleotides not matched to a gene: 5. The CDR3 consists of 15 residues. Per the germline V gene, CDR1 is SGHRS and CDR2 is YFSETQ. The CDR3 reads CASSPTGGSNEKLFF. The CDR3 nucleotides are TGCGCCAGCAGCCCGACAGGGGGCTCGAATGAAAAACTGTTTTTT.

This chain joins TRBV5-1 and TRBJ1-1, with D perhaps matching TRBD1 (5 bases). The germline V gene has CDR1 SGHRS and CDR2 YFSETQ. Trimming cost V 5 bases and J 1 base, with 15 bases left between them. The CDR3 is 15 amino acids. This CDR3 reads CASSNQLQGNTEAFF. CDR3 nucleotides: TGCGCCAGCAGTAACCAATTGCAGGGGAACACTGAAGCTTTCTTT. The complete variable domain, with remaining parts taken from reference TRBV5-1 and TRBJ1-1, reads KAGVTQTPRYLIKTRGQQVTLSCSPISGHRSVSWYQQTPGQGLQFLFEYFSETQRNKGNFPGRFSGRQFSNSRSEMNVSTLELGDSALYLCASSNQLQGNTEAFFGQGTRLTVV.

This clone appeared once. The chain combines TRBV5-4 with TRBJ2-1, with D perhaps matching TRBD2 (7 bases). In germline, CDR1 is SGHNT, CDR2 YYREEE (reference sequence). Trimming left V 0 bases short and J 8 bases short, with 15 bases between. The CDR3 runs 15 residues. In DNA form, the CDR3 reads TGTGCCAGCAGCTTGGCGGGGGGAAACAGGGATGAGCAGTTCTTC. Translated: CASSLAGGNRDEQFF.

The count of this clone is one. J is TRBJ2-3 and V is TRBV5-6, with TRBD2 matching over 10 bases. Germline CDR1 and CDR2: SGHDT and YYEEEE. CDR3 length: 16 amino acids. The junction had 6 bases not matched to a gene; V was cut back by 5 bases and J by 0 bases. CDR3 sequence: CASRRIAGGSTDTQYF. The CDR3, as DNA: TGTGCCAGCAGACGTATAGCGGGGGGTAGCACAGATACGCAGTATTTT.

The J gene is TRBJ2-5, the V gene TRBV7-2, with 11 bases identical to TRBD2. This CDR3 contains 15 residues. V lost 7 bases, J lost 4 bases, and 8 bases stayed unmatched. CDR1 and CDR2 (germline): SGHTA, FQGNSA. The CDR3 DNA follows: TGTGCCAGCACCCGTAGCGGGGGGGCCTTAGAGACCCAGTACTTC. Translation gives CASTRSGGALETQYF.

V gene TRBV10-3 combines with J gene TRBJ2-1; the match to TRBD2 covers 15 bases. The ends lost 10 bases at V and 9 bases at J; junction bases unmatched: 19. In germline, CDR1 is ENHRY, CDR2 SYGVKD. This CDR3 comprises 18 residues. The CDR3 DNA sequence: TGTGCCACCAGCCCCTCTATTCCGGGACTAGCGGGGGGAGGTGAGCAGTTCTTC. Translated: CATSPSIPGLAGGGEQFF.

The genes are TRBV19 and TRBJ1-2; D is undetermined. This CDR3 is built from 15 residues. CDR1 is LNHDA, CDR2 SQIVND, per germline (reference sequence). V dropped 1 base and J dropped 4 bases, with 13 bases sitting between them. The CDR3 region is CASSIGPAEVYGYTF. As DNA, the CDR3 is TGTGCCAGTAGTATAGGGCCCGCAGAGGTCTATGGCTACACCTTC.

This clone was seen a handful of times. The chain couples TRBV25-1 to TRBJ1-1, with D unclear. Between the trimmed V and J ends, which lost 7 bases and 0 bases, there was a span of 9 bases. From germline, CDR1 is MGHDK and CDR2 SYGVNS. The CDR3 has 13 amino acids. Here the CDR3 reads CASTPGLNTEAFF. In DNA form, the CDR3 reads TGTGCCAGCACCCCGGGATTGAACACTGAAGCTTTCTTT.

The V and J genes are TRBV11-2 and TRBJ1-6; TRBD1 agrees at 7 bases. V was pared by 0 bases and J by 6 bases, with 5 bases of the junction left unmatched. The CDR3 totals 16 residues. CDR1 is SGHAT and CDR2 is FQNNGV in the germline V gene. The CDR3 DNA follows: TGTGCCAGCAGCTTAGATTTGACAGGGACTAATTCACCCCTCCACTTT. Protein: CASSLDLTGTNSPLHF. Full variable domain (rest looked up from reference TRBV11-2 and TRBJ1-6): EAGVAQSPRYKIIEKRQSVAFWCNPISGHATLYWYQQILGQGPKLLIQFQNNGVVDDSQLPKDRFSAERLKGVDSTLKIQPAKLEDSAVYLCASSLDLTGTNSPLHFGNGTRLTVT.

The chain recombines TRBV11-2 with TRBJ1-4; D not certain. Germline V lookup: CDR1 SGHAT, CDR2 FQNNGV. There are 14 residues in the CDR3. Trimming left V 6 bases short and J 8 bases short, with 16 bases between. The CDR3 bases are TGTGCCAGCAGTTTCCTCGGGTCACGCGAAAAACTGTTTTTT. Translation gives CASSFLGSREKLFF.